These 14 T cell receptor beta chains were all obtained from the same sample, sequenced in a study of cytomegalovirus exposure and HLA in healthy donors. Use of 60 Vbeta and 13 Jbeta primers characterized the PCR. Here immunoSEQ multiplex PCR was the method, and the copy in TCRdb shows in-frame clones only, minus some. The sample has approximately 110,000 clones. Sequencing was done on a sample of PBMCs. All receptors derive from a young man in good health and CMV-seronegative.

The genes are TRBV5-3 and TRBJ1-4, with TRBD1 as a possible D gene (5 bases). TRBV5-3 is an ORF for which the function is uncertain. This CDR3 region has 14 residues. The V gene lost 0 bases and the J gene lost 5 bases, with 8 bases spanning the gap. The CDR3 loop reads CARSLEQENEKLFF. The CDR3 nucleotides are TGTGCCAGAAGCTTGGAACAGGAGAATGAAAAACTGTTTTTT.

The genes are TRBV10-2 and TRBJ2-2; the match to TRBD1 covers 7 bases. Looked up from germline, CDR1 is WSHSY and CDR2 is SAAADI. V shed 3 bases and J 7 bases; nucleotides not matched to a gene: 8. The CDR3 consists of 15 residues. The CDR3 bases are TGCGCCAGCAGTGAAAGGGACAGAGGGGGCGGGGAGCTGTTTTTT. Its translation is CASSERDRGGGELFF.

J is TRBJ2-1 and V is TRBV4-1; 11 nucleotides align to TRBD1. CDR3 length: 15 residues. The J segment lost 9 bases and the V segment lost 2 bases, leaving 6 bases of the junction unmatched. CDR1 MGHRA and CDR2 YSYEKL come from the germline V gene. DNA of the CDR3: TGCGCCAGCAGCCAATCCGGACAGGGGGCCGGTGAGCAGTTCTTC. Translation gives CASSQSGQGAGEQFF.

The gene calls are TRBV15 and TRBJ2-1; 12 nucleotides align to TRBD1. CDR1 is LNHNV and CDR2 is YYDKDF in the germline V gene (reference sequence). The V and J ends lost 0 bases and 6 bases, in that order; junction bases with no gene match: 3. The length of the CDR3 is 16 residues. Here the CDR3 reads CATSRDRDRGRNEQFF. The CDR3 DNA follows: TGTGCCACCAGCAGAGATCGGGACAGGGGGCGCAATGAGCAGTTCTTC.

CDR3 protein: CASTQAGLYSYEQYF. CDR3 coding DNA: TGTGCCAGCACCCAAGCGGGGCTATACTCCTACGAGCAGTACTTC. The chain recombines TRBV6-5 with TRBJ2-5; 7 bases agree with TRBD2. The end of the DNA fits TRBJ2-7 better, so the J call may be wrong. The germline gives CDR1 MNHEY, CDR2 SVGAGI. This CDR3 region has 15 residues.

The CDR3 nucleotides read TGCAGTCCGAGCCAGCCAGGGGAGCAGTTCTTC. The encoded protein is CSPSQPGEQFF. V gene TRBV20-1 combines with J gene TRBJ2-1; TRBD1 might be the D (5 bases). Trimming took off 8 bases at V and 10 bases at J, with 15 bases between the two ends. CDR3 size: 11 residues. CDR1 and CDR2 from the germline V gene are DFQATT and SNEGSKA (reference sequence).

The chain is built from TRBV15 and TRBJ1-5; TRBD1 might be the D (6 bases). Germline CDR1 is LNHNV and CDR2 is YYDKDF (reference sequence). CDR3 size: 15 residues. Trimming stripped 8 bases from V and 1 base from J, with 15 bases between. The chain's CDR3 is CATSQGFGSNQPQHF. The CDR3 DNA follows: TGTGCCACCTCCCAGGGGTTTGGGAGCAATCAGCCCCAGCATTTT.

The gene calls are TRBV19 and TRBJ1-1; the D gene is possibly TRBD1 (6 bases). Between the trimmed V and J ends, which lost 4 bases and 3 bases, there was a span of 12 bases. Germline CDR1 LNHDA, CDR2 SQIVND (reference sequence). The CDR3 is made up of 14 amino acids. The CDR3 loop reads CASSKAGADTEAFF. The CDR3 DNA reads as TGTGCCAGTAGTAAGGCAGGGGCGGACACTGAAGCTTTCTTT.

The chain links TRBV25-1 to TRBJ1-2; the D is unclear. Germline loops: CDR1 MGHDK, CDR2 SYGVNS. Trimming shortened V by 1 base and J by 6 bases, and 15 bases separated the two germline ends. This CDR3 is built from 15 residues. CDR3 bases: TGTGCCAGCAGTGAATTTGGTCGTTCCCCAGATGGCTACACCTTC. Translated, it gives CASSEFGRSPDGYTF.

The CDR3 sequence is CASKGAGGGSIQYF. In nucleotides, the CDR3 is TGTGCCAGCAAGGGGGCAGGGGGCGGTAGCATTCAGTACTTC. The rearrangement uses TRBV6-5 and TRBJ2-4, with 8 bases matching TRBD1. This CDR3 is 14 amino acids long. CDR1 and CDR2 from the germline V gene are MNHEY and SVGAGI. Trimming at V came to 7 bases and at J to 9 bases, leaving 11 bases not matched to a gene.

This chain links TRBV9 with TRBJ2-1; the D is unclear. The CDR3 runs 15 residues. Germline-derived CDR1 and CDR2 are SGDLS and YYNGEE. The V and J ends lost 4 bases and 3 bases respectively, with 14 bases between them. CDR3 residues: CASSPRRANYNEQFF. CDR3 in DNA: TGTGCCAGCAGCCCCAGGCGAGCAAACTACAATGAGCAGTTCTTC.

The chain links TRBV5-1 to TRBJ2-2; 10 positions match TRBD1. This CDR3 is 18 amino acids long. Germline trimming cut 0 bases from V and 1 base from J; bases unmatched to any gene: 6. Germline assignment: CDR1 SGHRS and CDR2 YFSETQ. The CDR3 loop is CASSLEGTGARNTGELFF. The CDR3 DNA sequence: TGCGCCAGCAGCTTGGAAGGGACAGGGGCCCGGAACACCGGGGAGCTGTTTTTT. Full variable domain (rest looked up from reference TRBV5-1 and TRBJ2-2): KAGVTQTPRYLIKTRGQQVTLSCSPISGHRSVSWYQQTPGQGLQFLFEYFSETQRNKGNFPGRFSGRQFSNSRSEMNVSTLELGDSALYLCASSLEGTGARNTGELFFGEGSRLTVL.

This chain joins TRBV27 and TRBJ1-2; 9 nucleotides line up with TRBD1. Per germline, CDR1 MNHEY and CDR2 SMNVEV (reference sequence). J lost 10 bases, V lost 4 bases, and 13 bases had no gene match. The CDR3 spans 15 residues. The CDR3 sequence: CASSSPPQDRGSYTF. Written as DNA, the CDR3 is TGTGCCAGCAGTTCCCCACCCCAGGACAGGGGATCCTACACCTTC.

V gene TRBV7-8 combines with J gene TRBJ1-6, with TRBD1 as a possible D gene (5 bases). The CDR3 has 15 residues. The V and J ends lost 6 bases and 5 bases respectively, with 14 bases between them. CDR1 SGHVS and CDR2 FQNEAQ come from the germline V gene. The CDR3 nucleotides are TGTGCCAGCAGTTACAGACCCAGGGATAATTCACCCCTCCACTTT. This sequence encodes CASSYRPRDNSPLHF.